A selection of T cell receptor beta chains follows, all from one sample in a study of cytomegalovirus exposure and HLA in healthy donors. Method: immunoSEQ multiplex PCR; TCRdb's copy keeps in-frame clones and lacks some. The sample carries 180,000 or so clones, more than 70% recorded once. The sample was PBMCs. The receptor source for this set is a woman in her thirties or forties in good health and CMV-seropositive. CDR3s include the opening cysteine and the closing phenylalanine or tryptophan. The order of the fields is CDR3 DNA, CDR3 protein, D gene, clone size, J gene, V gene. A D gene is named only where the DNA matches it firmly. Where a row states a size, it is once, few, many or the class of an expanded clone; other rows omit it.

TGTGCCAGCAGCTTAGAAGCGGGACCCTACAATGAGCAGTTCTTC	CASSLEAGPYNEQFF	TRBD2	.	TRBJ2-1	TRBV11-3
TGTGCCAGCAGTTACCCACCCCCCCGGGGCAATCAGCCCCAGCATTTT	CASSYPPPRGNQPQHF	.	.	TRBJ1-5	TRBV6-5
TGTGCCAGCAGTAGAGGACAGGGGGGGCGATACAATGAGCAGTTCTTC	CASSRGQGGRYNEQFF	TRBD1	.	TRBJ2-1	TRBV2
TGTGCCAGCAGCCGGACTGTCGGGAGTGAGCAGTTCTTC	CASSRTVGSEQFF	.	.	TRBJ2-1	TRBV7-2
TGCGCCAGCAGCCAAGATAATAACAGGGTAGGGAAAAAACTGTTTTTT	CASSQDNNRVGKKLFF	.	.	TRBJ1-4	TRBV4-3
TGTGCCAGCAGCGGTTCAGGGGCAGGTGGAAACACCATATATTTT	CASSGSGAGGNTIYF	.	.	TRBJ1-3	TRBV6-5
TGCGCCAGCAGACTAGCGGGAGAAAGGGCTTACGAGCAGTACTTC	CASRLAGERAYEQYF	TRBD2	.	TRBJ2-7	TRBV5-1
TGTGCCAGCTCACCAGTTGATGTGGCCGAGCAGTACTTC	CASSPVDVAEQYF	.	.	TRBJ2-7	TRBV18
TGTGCCAGCAGTAAAATGGGCCCCAATGAGCAGTTCTTC	CASSKMGPNEQFF	.	.	TRBJ2-1	TRBV7-3
TGTGCCAGCAGTGGGTTTATTTGGAGGGAAGGCACTGAAGCTTTCTTT	CASSGFIWREGTEAFF	.	.	TRBJ1-1	TRBV28
TGCGCCAGCAGCTTTCAGGGCAATGAGCAGTTCTTC	CASSFQGNEQFF	.	.	TRBJ2-1	TRBV5-1
TGTGCCAGCTCACCATCGCTAGCGGGAACCGTAGATGAGCAGTTCTTC	CASSPSLAGTVDEQFF	TRBD2	.	TRBJ2-1	TRBV18
TGTGCCAGCAGTTTAAGACTCGCGGGGGTTGGGAACACTGAAGCTTTCTTT	CASSLRLAGVGNTEAFF	.	.	TRBJ1-1	TRBV27
TGTGCCAGCAGCCTCACGGGACAGGGAAGACTGAACACTGAAGCTTTCTTT	CASSLTGQGRLNTEAFF	TRBD1	few	TRBJ1-1	TRBV28
TGTGCCCGCAATATAGTGGATACGCAGTATTTT	CARNIVDTQYF	.	.	TRBJ2-3	TRBV27
TGTGCCAGCTCCCTAGCGGGAGTCCACTGCGAGCAGTACTTC	CASSLAGVHCEQYF	TRBD2	.	TRBJ2-7	TRBV7-9
TGTGCCAGTAGTATGGGGCGGAGCACAGATACGCAGTATTTT	CASSMGRSTDTQYF	.	.	TRBJ2-3	TRBV19
TGTGCCAGCAGTGACGCGGCCACTTGGAACACTGAAGCTTTCTTT	CASSDAATWNTEAFF	.	.	TRBJ1-1	TRBV6-1
TGCGCCAGCAGCCGCTGGGGTCCCGGAGGAGAGCAGTACTTC	CASSRWGPGGEQYF	.	.	TRBJ2-7	TRBV4-1
TGTGCCACCAGCAGAGATAGGCTGGGACAGGCGAACACTGAAGCTTTCTTT	CATSRDRLGQANTEAFF	TRBD1	.	TRBJ1-1	TRBV15
TGTGCCAGTAGCCTTGAGGCCACAGGGAGCCGCCCCCAACATGGCTACACCTTC	CASSLEATGSRPQHGYTF	.	.	TRBJ1-2	TRBV19
TGTGCCAGCAGTGTTGCTAGCGGAGTATACGAGCAGTACTTC	CASSVASGVYEQYF	TRBD2	few	TRBJ2-7	TRBV6-1
TGTGCCAGTAAAGTTGACAGGGGAGGAGAGACCCAGTACTTC	CASKVDRGGETQYF	TRBD1	.	TRBJ2-5	TRBV19
TGTGCCAGCAGTCTCTCGAAGCGGGGGCCCAATCAGCCCCAGCATTTT	CASSLSKRGPNQPQHF	.	.	TRBJ1-5	TRBV28
TGTGCCAGCAGCCTTTACGCCGGGACAGAGAGCACAGATACGCAGTATTTT	CASSLYAGTESTDTQYF	TRBD1	.	TRBJ2-3	TRBV9
TGTGCCAGCAGCCTCTACCATGGGGGAGGTAGTACAGATACGCAGTATTTT	CASSLYHGGGSTDTQYF	.	.	TRBJ2-3	TRBV5-4
TGTGCCTGGTCTCGGACAGGGGGAAATGAAAAACTGTTTTTT	CAWSRTGGNEKLFF	TRBD1	.	TRBJ1-4	TRBV30
TGTGCCTGGAGTGATATCTCTGGAAACACCATATATTTT	CAWSDISGNTIYF	.	.	TRBJ1-3	TRBV30
TGTGCCAGCAGCTTGGAGGGGACTAGCGGGAGATTCTCCTACAATGAGCAGTTCTTC	CASSLEGTSGRFSYNEQFF	TRBD2	few	TRBJ2-1	TRBV13
TGTGCCAGCAGTGAACTGATGGGACAGACCGGGGAGCTGTTTTTT	CASSELMGQTGELFF	TRBD1	.	TRBJ2-2	TRBV2
TGTGCCAGCAATTACGAGCCCCGTTTATCCGCTGAAGCTTTCTTT	CASNYEPRLSAEAFF	.	.	TRBJ1-1	TRBV6-5
TGTGCCAGCAGCTTGGTGGAGGGGGAGCAGTTCTTC	CASSLVEGEQFF	.	.	TRBJ2-1	TRBV5-6
TGTGCCAGCAGTAGAACAGGGTCAGGAAACACCATATATTTT	CASSRTGSGNTIYF	.	.	TRBJ1-3	TRBV7-9
TGCGCCAGCAGCCTAAGACTAGCGGCGTACGAGCAGTACTTC	CASSLRLAAYEQYF	TRBD2	once	TRBJ2-7	TRBV5-1
TGTGCCAGCATCTGGCAGGGAGGTTTCAATCAGCCCCAGCATTTT	CASIWQGGFNQPQHF	.	few	TRBJ1-5	TRBV6-1
TGCGCCAGCAGCCCGGCGTGGGCAGCTAGCAATCAGCCCCAGCATTTT	CASSPAWAASNQPQHF	.	.	TRBJ1-5	TRBV4-1
TGCGCCAGCAGCTTGGGGGGCGGCAGGGGGCTCGGAGAGACCCAGTACTTC	CASSLGGGRGLGETQYF	TRBD1	.	TRBJ2-5	TRBV5-1
TGCGCCAGCAGGCAGTTTACTAGCTCCTACGAGCAGTACTTC	CASRQFTSSYEQYF	.	.	TRBJ2-7	TRBV5-1
TGTGCCAGCAGCTTGGCAAACAATGAGCAGTTCTTC	CASSLANNEQFF	.	.	TRBJ2-1	TRBV5-4
TGTGCCAGCAGGACGGACAGGGGGAACACTGAAGCTTTCTTT	CASRTDRGNTEAFF	TRBD1	.	TRBJ1-1	TRBV27
TGTGCCAGCAGTTCGACTAGCGGGAGTTCAATTGGGTACGAGCAGTACTTC	CASSSTSGSSIGYEQYF	TRBD2	.	TRBJ2-7	TRBV28
TGTGCCAGCAGTTTATCCCAGGGGGATTCCTACAATGAGCAGTTCTTC	CASSLSQGDSYNEQFF	TRBD1	.	TRBJ2-1	TRBV28